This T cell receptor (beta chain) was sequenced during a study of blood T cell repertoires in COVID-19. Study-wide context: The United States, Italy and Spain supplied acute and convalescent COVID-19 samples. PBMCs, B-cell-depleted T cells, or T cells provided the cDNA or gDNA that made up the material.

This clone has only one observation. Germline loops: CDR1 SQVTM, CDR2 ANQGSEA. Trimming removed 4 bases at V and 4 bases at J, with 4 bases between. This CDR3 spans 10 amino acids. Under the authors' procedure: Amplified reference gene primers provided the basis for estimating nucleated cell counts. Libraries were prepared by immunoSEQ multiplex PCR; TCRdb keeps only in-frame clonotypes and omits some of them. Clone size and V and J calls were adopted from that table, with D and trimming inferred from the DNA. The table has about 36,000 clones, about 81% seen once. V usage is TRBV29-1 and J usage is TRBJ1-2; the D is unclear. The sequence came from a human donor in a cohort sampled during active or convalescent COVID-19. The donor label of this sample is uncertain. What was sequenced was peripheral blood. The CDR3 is CSVVSYGYTF. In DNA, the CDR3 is TGCAGCGTTGTTAGCTATGGCTACACCTTC.